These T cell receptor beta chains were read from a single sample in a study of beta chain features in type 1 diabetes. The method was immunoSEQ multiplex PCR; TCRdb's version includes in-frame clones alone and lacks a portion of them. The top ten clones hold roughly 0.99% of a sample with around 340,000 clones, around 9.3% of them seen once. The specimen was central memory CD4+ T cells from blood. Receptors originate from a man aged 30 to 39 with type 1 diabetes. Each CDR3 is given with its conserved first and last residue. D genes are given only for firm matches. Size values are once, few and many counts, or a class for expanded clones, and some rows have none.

CDR3: CASSPGLPSSEQYF
DNA: TGTGCCAGCAGCCCGGGACTACCCTCGAGTGAGCAGTACTTC
size: .
V: TRBV7-9
J: TRBJ2-7
D: TRBD2

CDR3: CAFSEPRQFF
DNA: TGTGCCTTTTCAGAACCGAGACAGTTCTTC
size: few
V: TRBV30
J: TRBJ2-1
D: .

CDR3: CASSLRGRGQYF
DNA: TGTGCCAGCAGCTTGCGGGGACGGGGGCAGTATTTT
size: few
V: TRBV5-8
J: TRBJ2-3
D: .

CDR3: CASSHSVRDRGFGDTQYF
DNA: TGCGCCAGCAGCCACAGCGTCCGGGACAGGGGGTTTGGAGATACGCAGTATTTT
size: .
V: TRBV4-3
J: TRBJ2-3
D: TRBD1

CDR3: CASSLAGQGGYEQYF
DNA: TGTGCCAGCAGTTTAGCGGGACAGGGAGGATACGAGCAGTACTTC
size: many
V: TRBV28
J: TRBJ2-7
D: TRBD1

CDR3: CASSSIYRGMGYTF
DNA: TGTGCCAGCAGCTCGATCTACCGGGGGATGGGCTACACCTTC
size: few
V: TRBV7-2
J: TRBJ1-2
D: .

CDR3: CASSPGQGRETQYF
DNA: TGTGCCAGCAGCCCGGGACAGGGGCGGGAGACCCAGTACTTC
size: few
V: TRBV7-9
J: TRBJ2-5
D: TRBD1

CDR3: CASSAPQGTGELFF
DNA: TGTGCCAGCAGTGCTCCTCAGGGTACCGGGGAGCTGTTTTTT
size: few
V: TRBV6-5
J: TRBJ2-2
D: .

CDR3: CASSGQNYGYTF
DNA: TGTGCCAGCAGCGGACAGAACTATGGCTACACCTTC
size: few
V: TRBV2
J: TRBJ1-2
D: .

CDR3: CASSAGQGAYNEQFF
DNA: TGTGCCAGCAGCGCCGGACAGGGGGCCTACAATGAGCAGTTCTTC
size: many
V: TRBV9
J: TRBJ2-1
D: TRBD1

CDR3: CASSAGQGAFYGYTF
DNA: TGTGCCAGCAGCGCCGGACAGGGGGCTTTTTATGGCTACACCTTC
size: few
V: TRBV5-6
J: TRBJ1-2
D: TRBD1

CDR3: CASSVGLAGRNTDTQYF
DNA: TGTGCCAGCAGCGTAGGACTAGCGGGGAGAAACACCGATACGCAGTATTTT
size: few
V: TRBV11-2
J: TRBJ2-3
D: TRBD2

CDR3: CASRTGGVYEQYF
DNA: TGTGCCAGCAGGACAGGGGGAGTCTACGAGCAGTACTTC
size: .
V: TRBV7-2
J: TRBJ2-7
D: TRBD1

CDR3: CAWGLAGGTDTQYF
DNA: TGTGCCTGGGGACTAGCGGGGGGCACAGATACGCAGTATTTT
size: few
V: TRBV30
J: TRBJ2-3
D: TRBD2

CDR3: CASRGSDQPQHF
DNA: TGTGCCAGCCGGGGGAGCGATCAGCCCCAGCATTTT
size: few
V: TRBV28
J: TRBJ1-5
D: .

CDR3: CASSPTTSGGATDTQYF
DNA: TGTGCCAGCAGTCCCACGACTAGCGGGGGAGCGACAGATACGCAGTATTTT
size: many
V: TRBV27
J: TRBJ2-3
D: TRBD2

CDR3: CASSLWGSHEQYF
DNA: TGTGCCAGCAGCTTATGGGGATCCCACGAGCAGTACTTC
size: .
V: TRBV7-9
J: TRBJ2-7
D: .

CDR3: CASSFRDRENTGELFF
DNA: TGTGCCAGCAGCTTCCGGGACAGGGAGAACACCGGGGAGCTGTTTTTT
size: few
V: TRBV7-8
J: TRBJ2-2
D: TRBD1

CDR3: CASNDIGGGSPLHF
DNA: TGCGCCAGCAACGATATAGGGGGGGGATCACCCCTCCACTTT
size: .
V: TRBV5-1
J: TRBJ1-6
D: .

CDR3: CASSYERQVGTQYF
DNA: TGTGCCAGCAGTTACGAACGGCAAGTCGGTACGCAGTATTTT
size: few
V: TRBV6-5
J: TRBJ2-3
D: .

CDR3: CASSPRQLNTEAFF
DNA: TGTGCCAGCAGTCCCAGACAGTTGAACACTGAAGCTTTCTTT
size: few
V: TRBV28
J: TRBJ1-1
D: .

CDR3: CSGGDRGQEQYF
DNA: TGCAGCGGCGGGGACAGGGGTCAAGAGCAGTACTTC
size: .
V: TRBV29-1
J: TRBJ2-7
D: TRBD1

CDR3: CASSYGIHSNQPQHF
DNA: TGTGCCAGTAGTTACGGGATTCATAGCAATCAGCCCCAGCATTTT
size: few
V: TRBV19
J: TRBJ1-5
D: .

CDR3: CASSQEAPRAKNIQYF
DNA: TGCGCCAGCAGCCAAGAGGCTCCCCGAGCCAAAAACATTCAGTACTTC
size: .
V: TRBV7-2
J: TRBJ2-4
D: .

CDR3: CASSQDGGTGTGGNTIYF
DNA: TGCGCCAGCAGCCAAGATGGTGGGACCGGGACAGGAGGAAACACCATATATTTT
size: .
V: TRBV4-1
J: TRBJ1-3
D: TRBD1

CDR3: CASSLNTDTQYF
DNA: TGTGCCAGCAGCCTAAACACAGATACGCAGTATTTT
size: .
V: TRBV9
J: TRBJ2-3
D: .

CDR3: CAIWDRSRYGYTF
DNA: TGTGCCATATGGGACAGGTCCCGCTATGGCTACACCTTC
size: few
V: TRBV10-3
J: TRBJ1-2
D: TRBD1

CDR3: CASSLVTGNNQPQHF
DNA: TGTGCCAGCAGCTTAGTAACCGGGAACAATCAGCCCCAGCATTTT
size: few
V: TRBV7-2
J: TRBJ1-5
D: .

CDR3: CASSVTGNVVYTF
DNA: TGTGCCAGCAGTGTTACAGGGAACGTCGTCTACACCTTC
size: few
V: TRBV2
J: TRBJ1-2
D: .

CDR3: CASSFRTVDRKNIQYF
DNA: TGTGCCAGCAGCTTTAGGACTGTCGATCGCAAAAACATTCAGTACTTC
size: .
V: TRBV11-3
J: TRBJ2-4
D: .

CDR3: CASSFRAAYNEQFF
DNA: TGTGCCAGCAGTTTTCGGGCGGCCTACAATGAGCAGTTCTTC
size: many
V: TRBV28
J: TRBJ2-1
D: .

CDR3: CASSLGTANYGYTF
DNA: TGTGCCAGCTCATTAGGGACAGCCAACTATGGCTACACCTTC
size: few
V: TRBV18
J: TRBJ1-2
D: TRBD1

CDR3: CASRPQGSSYEQYF
DNA: TGTGCCAGTAGGCCACAGGGGAGCTCCTACGAGCAGTACTTC
size: few
V: TRBV19
J: TRBJ2-7
D: TRBD1

CDR3: CSVAGGSFGETQYF
DNA: TGCAGCGTTGCGGGGGGATCCTTCGGTGAGACCCAGTACTTC
size: few
V: TRBV29-1
J: TRBJ2-5
D: TRBD2

CDR3: CASSLVGRASNQPQHF
DNA: TGCGCCAGCAGCCTTGTCGGACGGGCTAGCAATCAGCCCCAGCATTTT
size: few
V: TRBV5-4
J: TRBJ1-5
D: .

CDR3: CASSLHLKSTGTGGRDIQYF
DNA: TGTGCCAGCAGTTTACACCTCAAATCCACCGGGACAGGGGGTAGGGACATTCAGTACTTC
size: many
V: TRBV28
J: TRBJ2-4
D: TRBD1

CDR3: CASSSGTGRQYEQYF
DNA: TGTGCCAGCAGTTCCGGGACAGGGCGTCAATACGAGCAGTACTTC
size: few
V: TRBV27
J: TRBJ2-7
D: TRBD1

CDR3: CAWSVPYQETQYF
DNA: TGTGCCTGGAGTGTACCGTACCAAGAGACCCAGTACTTC
size: few
V: TRBV30
J: TRBJ2-5
D: .

CDR3: CSVEDRTSGVYETQYF
DNA: TGCAGCGTTGAAGACCGGACTAGCGGGGTTTATGAGACCCAGTACTTC
size: few
V: TRBV29-1
J: TRBJ2-5
D: TRBD2

CDR3: CASRAGTSGYNEQFF
DNA: TGTGCCAGCAGGGCCGGGACTAGCGGCTACAATGAGCAGTTCTTC
size: .
V: TRBV28
J: TRBJ2-1
D: TRBD2

CDR3: CASSLDPGYNQPQHF
DNA: TGTGCCAGCAGCTTAGACCCAGGGTACAATCAGCCCCAGCATTTT
size: .
V: TRBV7-2
J: TRBJ1-5
D: .

CDR3: CASSPGQLNIQYF
DNA: TGTGCCAGCAGCCCTGGACAGCTAAACATTCAGTACTTC
size: few
V: TRBV11-2
J: TRBJ2-4
D: .

CDR3: CASSVAGQGYGYTF
DNA: TGTGCCAGCAGCGTAGCCGGGCAGGGATATGGCTACACCTTC
size: few
V: TRBV9
J: TRBJ1-2
D: .

CDR3: CARRGQGLTDTQYF
DNA: TGTGCCAGAAGGGGACAGGGGCTAACAGATACGCAGTATTTT
size: few
V: TRBV7-9
J: TRBJ2-3
D: TRBD1

CDR3: CASSLNRENYGYTF
DNA: TGTGCCAGCAGCTTGAACAGAGAGAACTATGGCTACACCTTC
size: .
V: TRBV7-2
J: TRBJ1-2
D: .

CDR3: CASSRDRGRADTQYF
DNA: TGTGCCAGCAGTCGAGACAGGGGGCGGGCAGATACGCAGTATTTT
size: few
V: TRBV2
J: TRBJ2-3
D: TRBD1